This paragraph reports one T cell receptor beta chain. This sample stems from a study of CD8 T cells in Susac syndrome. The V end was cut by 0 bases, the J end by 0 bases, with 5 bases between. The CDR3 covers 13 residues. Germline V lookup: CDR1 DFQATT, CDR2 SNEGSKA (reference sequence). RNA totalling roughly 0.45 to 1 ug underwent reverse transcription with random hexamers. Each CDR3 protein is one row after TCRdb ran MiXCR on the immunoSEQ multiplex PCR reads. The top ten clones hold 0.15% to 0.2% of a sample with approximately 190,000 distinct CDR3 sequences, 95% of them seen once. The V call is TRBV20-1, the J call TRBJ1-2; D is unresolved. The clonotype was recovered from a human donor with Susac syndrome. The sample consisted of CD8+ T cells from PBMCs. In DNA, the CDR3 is TGCAGTGCTAGAGACCCGACTAACTATGGCTACACCTTC. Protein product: CSARDPTNYGYTF.